A single sample is the source of the 21 T cell receptor beta chains below, sequenced in a study of T cell repertoires in cytomegalovirus infection. What these receptors recognize is not known. TCRdb used MiXCR to reprocess the reads, holding one entry per CDR3 protein. The sample lists around 750,000 distinct CDR3 sequences; around a third were seen once. Sequenced here: cultured CD8+ T cells from PBMCs, sampled from culture after CMV antigen stimulation. The receptors stem from a human donor in good health (CMV status not recorded). Some clones in this sample may be carry-over from other donors' samples.

This clonotype was counted a few times. The V gene is TRBV6-1, the J gene TRBJ1-4; tentatively, D is TRBD1 (5 bases). The CDR3 length is 21 residues. Trimming removed 0 bases from V and 6 bases from J, with 29 bases in between. Germline loops: CDR1 MNHNS, CDR2 SASEGT. CDR3 nucleotides: TGTGCCAGCAGTGAAGCCTCAGGGCCGCGGGTCGGGAGAGCGGGCCATGAAAAACTGTTTTTT. It yields the protein CASSEASGPRVGRAGHEKLFF.

A few counts support this clonotype. The chain couples TRBV11-3 to TRBJ2-3; 7 bases match TRBD1. The CDR3 runs 14 residues. CDR1 is SGHNT, CDR2 YENEEA, per germline. Unmatched junction bases numbered 5, after V lost 4 bases and J lost 4 bases. This chain's CDR3 is CASSSTGAPDTQYF. CDR3 nucleotides: TGTGCCAGCAGCTCCACAGGGGCCCCAGATACGCAGTATTTT.

The rearrangement uses TRBV12-3 or TRBV12-4 and TRBJ2-7, with 10 bases aligning to TRBD1. The CDR3 covers 17 residues. Unmatched junction bases numbered 7, after V lost 0 bases and J lost 2 bases. CDR3 nucleotide sequence: TGTGCCAGCAGTTTAGCGACAGGGGGCTTTGCAACCTACGAGCAGTACTTC. Translated: CASSLATGGFATYEQYF.

Comments on this clonotype: A junction end diverges from the germline sequence, so it may reflect a read error. CDR3 protein: CASGYSADSHFGAFF. The CDR3 nucleotides are TGTGCCAGCGGTTACTCCGCCGACAGCCACTTCGGGGCTTTCTTT. The chain uses TRBV6-6 and TRBJ1-1; D might be TRBD1 (5 bases). Germline V gene data show CDR1 as MNHNY and CDR2 as SVGAGI (reference sequence). The CDR3 length is 15 residues.

The V and J genes are TRBV2 and TRBJ2-1, with a weak D call TRBD1 (5 bases). The V end was cut by 9 bases, the J end by 4 bases, with 13 bases between. Germline V gives CDR1 SNHLY, CDR2 FYNNEI. The length of the CDR3 is 13 residues. CDR3 sequence reads: CASLTGPYNEQFF. The DNA of the CDR3 is TGTGCCAGTCTCACAGGTCCTTACAATGAGCAGTTCTTC.

The V call is TRBV27, the J call TRBJ2-7, with a possible D match to TRBD1 (6 bases). The V gene's germline CDR1 is MNHEY and CDR2 SMNVEV (reference sequence). CDR3 length: 13 residues. Trimming stripped 6 bases from V and 4 bases from J, with 13 bases between. In nucleotides, the CDR3 is TGTGCCAGCAGCCGGGACATAAGATACGAGCAGTACGTC. Its translation: CASSRDIRYEQYV.

The CDR3 region is CASSVFRDRDGYTF. Written as DNA, the CDR3 is TGTGCCAGCAGCGTATTTCGGGACAGGGATGGCTACACCTTC. This chain joins TRBV9 and TRBJ1-2, with 9 bases fitting TRBD1. In germline, CDR1 is SGDLS, CDR2 YYNGEE. Losses at the gene ends were 1 base for V and 6 bases for J; bases not matched to a gene: 4. The CDR3 spans 14 residues.

Ten or more counts support this clonotype. CDR3 sequence: CASSLEKRGRAWNSPLHF. For the CDR3, the DNA is TGTGCCAGCAGCTTAGAAAAGAGGGGGCGAGCTTGGAATTCACCCCTCCACTTT. The rearrangement uses TRBV7-6 and TRBJ1-6; TRBD1 matches 7 bases. This CDR3 has 18 residues. Germline CDR1 is SGHVS and CDR2 is FNYEAQ. Unmatched junction bases numbered 13, after V lost 1 base and J lost 7 bases.

This clonotype has only one observation. This chain joins TRBV29-1 and TRBJ1-2; D not certain. Trimming cost V 1 base and J 3 bases, with 18 bases left between them. Looked up from germline, CDR1 is SQVTM and CDR2 is ANQGSEA. This CDR3 region has 16 residues. DNA of the CDR3: TGCAGCGTTGAAGCCCCTGACCCTGCCCAATACTATGGCTACACCTTC. It is translated as CSVEAPDPAQYYGYTF.

This chain links TRBV10-3 with TRBJ1-2; 10 bases are a match to TRBD1. CDR1 and CDR2 from the germline V gene are ENHRY and SYGVKD. CDR3 length equals 15 residues. Germline trimming cut 6 bases from V and 3 bases from J; bases unmatched to any gene: 7. This chain's CDR3 is CAIRKDRGRHYGYTF. In nucleotides, the CDR3 is TGTGCCATCAGGAAAGACAGGGGGCGACACTATGGCTACACCTTC.

The chain combines TRBV6-1 with TRBJ2-5; 10 bases fit TRBD2. V dropped 2 bases and J dropped 1; count of bases not matched to a gene: 7. This CDR3 spans 17 amino acids. From germline, CDR1 is MNHNS and CDR2 SASEGT. In nucleotides, the CDR3 is TGTGCCAGCAGTGAACGGCTACTAGCGGGGCTCCAAGAGACCCAGTACTTC. Translation gives CASSERLLAGLQETQYF.

The rearrangement uses TRBV4-3 and TRBJ1-6; D unresolved. CDR3 length: 16 residues. V dropped 0 bases and J dropped 2 bases, with 8 bases sitting between them. Germline-derived CDR1 and CDR2 are LGHNA and YSLEER. For the CDR3, the DNA is TGCGCCAGCAGCCAAGATAACGGACCCTATAATTCACCCCTCCACTTT. It encodes CASSQDNGPYNSPLHF.

The sample holds many counts of this clonotype. The chain recombines TRBV7-8 with TRBJ2-2, with D maybe TRBD2 (7 bases). The CDR3 sequence is 16 residues long. V was cut by 1 base and J by 4 bases, with 13 bases left in between. Germline CDR1 SGHVS, CDR2 FQNEAQ. The CDR3 here is CASSLEGGGRTGELFF. Here the CDR3 DNA reads TGTGCCAGCAGCTTAGAGGGCGGGGGCCGCACCGGGGAGCTGTTTTTT.

The table lists this clonotype with a few counts. The V gene is TRBV20-1, the J gene TRBJ2-2; TRBD2 aligns across 14 bases. Germline V gene sequence: CDR1 DFQATT, CDR2 SNEGSKA (reference sequence). V lost 1 base to trimming and J lost 4 bases; unmatched junction nucleotides: 5. This CDR3 has 17 amino acids. CDR3: CSARGLAGGPSTGELFF. The DNA of the CDR3 is TGCAGTGCTAGAGGACTAGCGGGGGGGCCGTCCACCGGGGAGCTGTTTTTT.

Only a few counts were recorded for this clonotype. The chain joins TRBV27 to TRBJ2-2; 10 positions match TRBD1. The CDR3 contains 16 residues. V lost 2 bases to trimming and J lost 6 bases; unmatched junction nucleotides: 6. Germline V CDR1 and CDR2: MNHEY, SMNVEV (reference sequence). CDR3 sequence reads: CASSLLGQGLAGELFF. CDR3 in DNA: TGTGCCAGCAGTTTACTGGGACAGGGGTTGGCCGGGGAGCTGTTTTTT.

This chain uses TRBV27 with TRBJ2-1; no clear D gene. Trimming shortened V by 4 bases and J by 5 bases, and 9 bases separated the two germline ends. The CDR3 covers 13 residues. Germline CDR1 is MNHEY and CDR2 is SMNVEV (reference sequence). The CDR3 protein is CASSSGWNNEQFF. For the CDR3, the DNA is TGTGCCAGCAGTTCCGGGTGGAACAATGAGCAGTTCTTC.

This clonotype has a handful of counts. V usage is TRBV13 and J usage is TRBJ2-5; the match to TRBD2 covers 7 bases. CDR1 PRHDT and CDR2 FYEKMQ come from the germline V gene (reference sequence). Trimming removed 3 bases from V and 6 bases from J; junction bases left unmatched: 19. The CDR3 extends over 18 amino acids. In nucleotides, the CDR3 is TGTGCCAGCAGCTTTATCCGAACTAGCGAACGACGCGGAAAGACCCAGTACTTC. Its protein product is CASSFIRTSERRGKTQYF.

This rearrangement joins TRBV7-2 to TRBJ1-5; tentative D call: TRBD1 (5 bases). The V end lost 7 bases, the J end lost 12 bases, and 22 bases lay between the germline ends. Germline-derived CDR1 and CDR2 are SGHTA and FQGNSA. The CDR3 has 14 residues. This chain's CDR3 is CASKGAGKEELQHF. DNA of the CDR3: TGTGCCAGCAAAGGGGCAGGGAAAGAGGAACTCCAGCATTTT.

This clonotype was observed at least ten times. The chain carries TRBV27 and TRBJ2-1; TRBD2 agrees at 10 bases. This CDR3 spans 15 amino acids. V shed 5 bases and J 5 bases; nucleotides not matched to a gene: 6. Germline V gene lookup returns CDR1 MNHEY and CDR2 SMNVEV (reference sequence). The CDR3 DNA is TGTGCCAGCAGTCTCCGGACTAGCGGAGACAATGAGCAGTTCTTC. Translated: CASSLRTSGDNEQFF.

V usage is TRBV5-5 and J usage is TRBJ2-1; tentatively, D is TRBD2 (6 bases). Germline values: CDR1 SGHKS, CDR2 YYEKEE (reference sequence). Trimming cost V 2 bases and J 4 bases, with 16 bases left between them. The CDR3 runs to 16 residues. DNA for the CDR3: TGTGCCAGCAGCTTCTTCCTCGCGGGGTCTTACAATGAGCAGTTCTTC. Its translation: CASSFFLAGSYNEQFF. Based on the CDR3 plus reference TRBV5-5 and TRBJ2-1, the full variable domain is DAGVTQSPTHLIKTRGQQVTLRCSPISGHKSVSWYQQVLGQGPQFIFQYYEKEERGRGNFPDRFSARQFPNYSSELNVNALLLGDSALYLCASSFFLAGSYNEQFFGPGTRLTVL.

This chain uses TRBV7-6 with TRBJ2-1, with TRBD2 identical over 7 bases. The V gene end was trimmed by 4 bases and the J gene end by 3 bases; junction bases not matched to a gene: 3. Germline lookup yields CDR1 SGHVS and CDR2 FNYEAQ. This CDR3 has 14 amino acids. The CDR3 is CASSSGTIYNEQFF. CDR3 sequence (DNA): TGTGCCAGCAGCTCCGGGACTATCTACAATGAGCAGTTCTTC.